The clone carrying this T cell receptor beta chain occurred a few times. The target antigen is unknown. TRBV12-4/TRBJ1-2 clonotypes were amplified with adaptor-ligated barcode primers. TCRdb re-analysed the multiplex PCR reads in MiXCR, keeping a single row per CDR3 protein. The sample has about 1,600 distinct CDR3 sequences; 4.1% are singletons. The CDR3 spans 14 residues. V lost 6 bases to trimming and J lost 0 bases, with 11 bases between them. Broader study findings: Tumor memory CD4+ T cell TCR gene usage was found to cluster with blood and lymph node memory CD4+ cells and with lymph node naive CD4+ cells.

This receptor was identified in a female donor with breast cancer. The gene calls are TRBV12-3 or TRBV12-4 and TRBJ1-2, with D tentatively TRBD1 (6 bases). Sequencing input: naive CD4+ T cells sorted from blood. Subset here: naive CD4+ T cells, CD4+CD45RA+CD25-. CDR3 sequence (DNA): TGTGCCAGCAGATCAGGGGTTCCTAACTATGGCTACACCTTC. Protein product: CASRSGVPNYGYTF.